A single sample gave rise to the 21 T cell receptor beta chains below, sequenced in a study of HIV-infected patients and healthy controls (dated by TCRdb to about 2014). The library was built by means of 5' RACE. Sequenced using an Illumina MiSeq. TCRdb passed the public sequencing reads through fastp at Q25 and MiXCR, retaining productive beta sequences. A single entry per CDR3 protein holds the most common genes and DNA from its merged rows. Here the sample has roughly 18,000 distinct CDR3 sequences; 15% to 20% occur a single time. Around 24% of the sample is taken by the ten largest. Sequenced input: CD8+ T cells from blood. Receptors originate from a human donor in good health.

This clonotype was seen at least ten times. This chain links TRBV4-2 with TRBJ2-1; no reliable D call. The CDR3 extends over 15 amino acids. Trimming took 4 bases from V and 0 from J, leaving 10 bases between them. Germline CDR1 LGHNA, CDR2 YNFKEQ. The CDR3 DNA sequence: TGTGCCAGCAGCCTCAACCCGGTCTCCTACAATGAGCAGTTCTTC. This sequence encodes CASSLNPVSYNEQFF.

This clonotype was observed a few times. The chain uses TRBV4-1 and TRBJ2-7; D not certain. The CDR3 contains 13 residues. Trimming stripped 6 bases from V and 0 bases from J, with 9 bases between. Germline CDR1 MGHRA, CDR2 YSYEKL. CDR3 sequence (DNA): TGCGCCAGCAGTTCTCAAAACTCCTACGAGCAGTACTTC. This sequence encodes CASSSQNSYEQYF.

This clonotype ranks as medium-sized. This chain connects TRBV28 to TRBJ2-1, with no clear D. This CDR3 comprises 13 residues. Germline V gene lookup returns CDR1 MDHEN and CDR2 SYDVKM. V was shortened by 4 bases and J by 8 bases, with 12 bases between the two germline ends. In DNA form, the CDR3 reads TGTGCCAGCAGTTCCCACCCCGCAGATGAGCAGTTCTTC. Protein product: CASSSHPADEQFF.

This clonotype showed up just a few times. This chain joins TRBV6-2 or TRBV6-3 and TRBJ2-7; the D call may be TRBD1 or TRBD2 (6 bases each). The germline CDR1 and CDR2 sequences are MNHEY and SVGEGT. Between the trimmed V and J ends, which lost 8 bases and 6 bases, there was a span of 14 bases. CDR3 size: 12 residues. Here the CDR3 DNA reads TGTGCCAGCCGACTCGGGGGCGTCGAGCAGTACTTC. Its translation: CASRLGGVEQYF.

This clonotype showed up many times. The rearrangement joins TRBV3-1 to TRBJ2-1; D possibly corresponds to TRBD1 (6 bases). The CDR3 loop spans 14 amino acids. Trimming stripped 1 base from V and 4 bases from J, with 8 bases between. CDR1 is LGHDT and CDR2 is YNNKEL in the germline V gene (reference sequence). In DNA, the CDR3 is TGTGCCAGCAGCCAAGGGACAGTTTACAATGAGCAGTTCTTC. It specifies CASSQGTVYNEQFF.

The chain links TRBV13 to TRBJ2-1; possibly TRBD2 for D (7 bases). CDR3 length: 16 amino acids. V lost 7 bases and J 8 bases, leaving 24 bases between the germline ends. Germline V lookup: CDR1 PRHDT, CDR2 FYEKMQ (reference sequence). CDR3 DNA: TGTGCCAGCACCCCGAGGGGGGGGAGGGCCGCCCATGAGCAGTTCTTC. This gives the protein CASTPRGGRAAHEQFF. Based on the CDR3 plus reference TRBV13 and TRBJ2-1, the full variable domain is AAGVIQSPRHLIKEKRETATLKCYPIPRHDTVYWYQQGPGQDPQFLISFYEKMQSDKGSIPDRFSAQQFSDYHSELNMSSLELGDSALYFCASTPRGGRAAHEQFFGPGTRLTVL.

This clonotype was counted at least ten times. CDR3 sequence reads: CASSLARGRVEYF. The DNA of the CDR3 is TGTGCCAGCAGCTTGGCCAGGGGCAGGGTGGAGTACTTC. The chain couples TRBV5-6 to TRBJ2-7, with D possibly TRBD1 on 6 matching bases. The CDR3 runs 13 residues. Trimming took off 0 bases at V and 11 bases at J, with 15 bases between the two ends. Germline V gives CDR1 SGHDT, CDR2 YYEEEE.

The chain combines TRBV5-4 with TRBJ1-1, with TRBD1 as a possible D gene (5 bases). V gave up 7 bases and J gave up 6 bases, with 22 bases separating them. The CDR3 loop spans 15 amino acids. Germline CDR1 is SGHNT and CDR2 is YYREEE (reference sequence). DNA of the CDR3: TGTGCCAGCCGTTCCGACGGGCCTAGACAGCCTGAAGCTTTCTTT. It yields the protein CASRSDGPRQPEAFF.

This clonotype was picked up many times. This sequence joins TRBV4-3 and TRBJ2-7; unclear D gene. Germline V CDR1 and CDR2: LGHNA, YSLEER. The CDR3 sequence is 13 residues long. V dropped 2 bases and J dropped 3 bases, with 8 bases sitting between them. For the CDR3, the DNA is TGCGCCAGCAGCCAATTCCGCAGCTACGAGCAGTACTTC. The encoded protein is CASSQFRSYEQYF.

This clonotype has only a few counts. The V and J genes are TRBV5-1 and TRBJ2-7, with D maybe TRBD1 (6 bases). The CDR3 extends over 15 amino acids. V gave up 0 bases and J gave up 5 bases, with 15 bases separating them. Per the germline V gene, CDR1 is SGHRS and CDR2 is YFSETQ. The CDR3: CASSLGGQGSHEQYF. The CDR3 DNA reads as TGCGCCAGCAGCTTGGGTGGGCAGGGGTCCCACGAGCAGTACTTC.

The chain recombines TRBV30 with TRBJ2-1, with TRBD2 matching over 7 bases. CDR1 GTSNPN and CDR2 SVGIG come from the germline V gene (reference sequence). This CDR3 contains 14 residues. With 4 bases clipped from V and 2 bases from J, the junction kept 5 bases outside the gene matches. The CDR3 sequence: CAWIGLDPYNEQFF. In DNA form, the CDR3 reads TGTGCCTGGATTGGACTAGATCCCTACAATGAGCAGTTCTTC. The variable domain in full, with the rest retrieved from reference TRBV30 and TRBJ2-1, is SQTIHQWPATLVQPVGSPLSLECTVEGTSNPNLYWYRQAAGRGLQLLFYSVGIGQISSEVPQNLSASRPQDRQFILSSKKLLLSDSGFYLCAWIGLDPYNEQFFGPGTRLTVL.

The V and J genes are TRBV19 and TRBJ1-5, with D possibly being TRBD1 (6 bases). CDR1 and CDR2 (germline): LNHDA, SQIVND (reference sequence). The CDR3 covers 16 residues. Between the trimmed V and J ends, which lost 3 bases and 3 bases, there was a span of 15 bases. The CDR3 DNA sequence: TGTGCCAGTAGTATTTCGGAGGGGGACTACAATCAGCCCCAGCATTTT. Amino acids: CASSISEGDYNQPQHF.

This clonotype was counted between two and nine times. This sequence joins TRBV6-6 and TRBJ2-1, with D possibly being TRBD1 or TRBD2 (5 bases each). The CDR3 has 15 amino acids. Trimming took 2 bases from V and 2 from J, leaving 10 bases between them. Germline V gives CDR1 MNHNY, CDR2 SVGAGI (reference sequence). In DNA form, the CDR3 reads TGTGCCAGCAGTTACGGGACGGCGGCCTACAATGAGCAGTTCTTC. Residues: CASSYGTAAYNEQFF.

The chain has TRBV11-3 and TRBJ1-6; TRBD1 aligns across 7 bases. The CDR3 runs 18 residues. J gave up 0 bases and V 2 bases, and 7 bases lay outside the gene matches. Germline CDR1 is SGHNT and CDR2 is YENEEA. In nucleotides, the CDR3 is TGTGCCAGCAGCTTATGTGACAGGGAGAGCTCCTATAATTCACCCCTCCACTTT. Protein product: CASSLCDRESSYNSPLHF.

This chain joins TRBV12-3 or TRBV12-4 and TRBJ2-2; 7 bases line up with TRBD2. This CDR3 contains 18 residues. Unmatched junction bases numbered 9, after V lost 2 bases and J lost 0 bases. The CDR3: CASSLKIWGGPNTGELFF. CDR3 sequence (DNA): TGTGCCAGCAGTTTAAAAATCTGGGGGGGACCGAACACCGGGGAGCTGTTTTTT.

This clonotype was counted at least ten times. The CDR3 here is CASSITAAAYNSPLHF. The CDR3 DNA follows: TGTGCCAGCAGCATAACAGCAGCAGCGTATAATTCACCCCTCCACTTT. The rearrangement uses TRBV7-8 and TRBJ1-6; D not certain. V dropped 5 bases and J dropped 4 bases, with 15 bases sitting between them. This CDR3 comprises 16 residues. Germline CDR1 reads SGHVS; CDR2 reads FQNEAQ. Full variable domain (rest looked up from reference TRBV7-8 and TRBJ1-6): GAGVSQSPRYKVAKRGQDVALRCDPISGHVSLFWYQQALGQGPEFLTYFQNEAQLDKSGLPSDRFFAERPEGSVSTLKIQRTQQEDSAVYLCASSITAAAYNSPLHFGNGTRLTVT.

In its sample, this clonotype was seen many times. DNA of the CDR3: TGTGCCAGCAGGACTAGCGGGGTCTACAATGAGCAGTTCTTC. Translating gives CASRTSGVYNEQFF. This chain joins TRBV12-3 or TRBV12-4 and TRBJ2-1; 11 nucleotides line up with TRBD2. Trimming cost V 6 bases and J 3 bases; bases outside gene matches: 1. The CDR3 extends over 14 amino acids.

There are a few counts of this clonotype. The chain uses TRBV14 and TRBJ1-3; the match to TRBD1 covers 9 bases. Trimming took 1 base from V and 4 from J; bases not matched to a gene: 8. CDR1 and CDR2 from the germline V gene are SGHDN and FVKESK. The CDR3 extends over 17 amino acids. CDR3 sequence reads: CASSQGGQGFLGNTIYF. The CDR3 DNA reads TGTGCCAGCAGCCAAGGGGGACAGGGCTTTCTCGGAAACACCATATATTTT.

J is TRBJ2-7 and V is TRBV12-3 or TRBV12-4; the D is unclear. The CDR3 length is 13 residues. V lost 3 bases and J lost 1, with 7 bases in between. In DNA, the CDR3 is TGTGCCAGCAGTTTGGGCCAGTCCTACGAGCAGTACTTC. It is translated as CASSLGQSYEQYF.

In its sample, this clonotype was seen many times. The chain has TRBV23-1 and TRBJ2-7; maybe TRBD1 (5 bases). TRBV23-1 is sorted into the ORF group, with uncertain function. Trimming took 2 bases from V and 1 from J, leaving 15 bases between them. The CDR3 is 16 amino acids. Here the CDR3 DNA reads TGCGCCAGCAGTCAAGATCATGCCCAGGGATCCTACGAGCAGTACTTC. Its protein product is CASSQDHAQGSYEQYF.

In this sample, this clonotype turned up many times. This chain links TRBV7-8 with TRBJ1-5; the match to TRBD1 covers 8 bases. Trimming cost V 6 bases and J 0 bases; bases outside gene matches: 4. The CDR3 covers 15 residues. Germline-derived CDR1 and CDR2 are SGHVS and FQNEAQ. In DNA form, the CDR3 reads TGTGCCAGCAGACCTGACAGGGGTAGCAATCAGCCCCAGCATTTT. This codes for CASRPDRGSNQPQHF.